Each of the 22 T cell receptor beta chains below was sequenced from the same sample in a study of OX40 agonist ivuxolimab in advanced cancers. Using immunoSEQ multiplex PCR, the repertoire was profiled, and TCRdb retains in-frame clones only, with some absent. The sample shows approximately 80,000 clones, roughly 91% of them seen only once. The sequences come from CD4+ or CD8+ T cells sorted from blood, collected in a trial of the OX40 agonist ivuxolimab. These TCRs come from an adult with an advanced solid tumor such as melanoma, head and neck, liver or kidney cancer.

The chain employs TRBV5-1 and TRBJ1-1; no clear D gene. The V gene lost 5 bases and the J gene lost 2 bases, with 16 bases spanning the gap. In germline, CDR1 is SGHRS, CDR2 YFSETQ. This CDR3 is 15 amino acids long. The chain's CDR3 is CASRAPAAFNTEAFF. The DNA for the CDR3 is TGCGCCAGCAGGGCCCCCGCGGCCTTTAACACTGAAGCTTTCTTT.

V and J are TRBV2 and TRBJ2-5, with TRBD2 as a possible D gene (6 bases). The CDR3 is made up of 16 amino acids. V lost 5 bases, J lost 2 bases, and 18 bases lay in between. Per germline, CDR1 SNHLY and CDR2 FYNNEI. This chain's CDR3 is CASSSNTAGRQETQYF. Written as DNA, the CDR3 is TGTGCCAGCAGTTCCAACACTGCGGGGAGACAAGAGACCCAGTACTTC. Complete variable domain (other parts from reference TRBV2 and TRBJ2-5): EPEVTQTPSHQVTQMGQEVILRCVPISNHLYFYWYRQILGQKVEFLVSFYNNEISEKSEIFDDQFSVERPDGSNFTLKIRSTKLEDSAMYFCASSSNTAGRQETQYFGPGTRLLVL.

V and J are TRBV19 and TRBJ1-1; 9 positions match TRBD1. V dropped 3 bases and J dropped 5; count of bases not matched to a gene: 10. From germline, CDR1 is LNHDA and CDR2 SQIVND (reference sequence). The CDR3 covers 16 residues. CDR3 residues: CASSMGQGQGRTEAFF. DNA for the CDR3: TGTGCCAGTAGTATGGGGCAGGGACAGGGAAGGACTGAAGCTTTCTTT.

V and J are TRBV6-4 and TRBJ2-1; the match to TRBD2 covers 8 bases. V shed 4 bases and J 9 bases; nucleotides not matched to a gene: 17. CDR1 MRHNA and CDR2 SNTAGT come from the germline V gene. The CDR3 contains 17 residues. The CDR3 DNA follows: TGTGCCAGCAGTGCCCAGTCCGCCCAGCGGGGGTTTAGTGAGCAGTTCTTC. Protein product: CASSAQSAQRGFSEQFF.

The chain joins TRBV28 to TRBJ1-6; 7 nucleotides agree with TRBD1. J gave up 8 bases and V 6 bases, and 7 bases lay outside the gene matches. Germline CDR1 MDHEN, CDR2 SYDVKM. CDR3 length: 14 residues. CDR3 protein: CASRIQGRDSPLHF. DNA of the CDR3: TGTGCCAGCAGGATACAGGGGAGGGATTCACCCCTCCACTTT.

This chain uses TRBV7-8 with TRBJ2-6, with D uncertain. Germline assignment: CDR1 SGHVS and CDR2 FQNEAQ. The CDR3 contains 16 residues. The ends were cut back, 1 base at V and 0 bases at J, with 7 bases in the middle. This CDR3 is CASSLVQFSGANVLTF. The DNA for the CDR3 is TGTGCCAGCAGCTTAGTGCAGTTCTCTGGGGCCAACGTCCTGACTTTC.

As concerns this clone: The DNA is left out, because the CDR3 cannot be placed on it with certainty; the CDR3 is given as TCRdb lists it. The genes are TRBV5-3 and TRBJ2-7. TRBV5-3 is classed as an ORF, of uncertain function. Ends included, the CDR3 has 14 residues. The CDR3 here is CARSRFGAGYEQYV.

The chain has TRBV13 and TRBJ2-3; 8 bases agree with TRBD1. Losses at the gene ends were 3 bases for V and 0 bases for J; bases not matched to a gene: 2. There are 15 residues in the CDR3. Germline assignment: CDR1 PRHDT and CDR2 FYEKMQ (reference sequence). In DNA form, the CDR3 reads TGTGCCAGCAGCTTCGGGACAGGTAGCACAGATACGCAGTATTTT. Translated: CASSFGTGSTDTQYF.

The chain recombines TRBV9 with TRBJ2-3; TRBD2 agrees at 10 bases. The V segment lost 3 bases and the J segment 4 bases; nucleotides outside the gene matches: 5. Germline values: CDR1 SGDLS, CDR2 YYNGEE. The CDR3 extends over 15 amino acids. The CDR3 DNA reads TGTGCCAGCAGCGCAGCGGGGGGGCCGCCAGATACGCAGTATTTT. This sequence encodes CASSAAGGPPDTQYF. Variable domain in full (rest from reference TRBV9 and TRBJ2-3): DSGVTQTPKHLITATGQRVTLRCSPRSGDLSVYWYQQSLDQGLQFLIQYYNGEERAKGNILERFSAQQFPDLHSELNLSSLELGDSALYFCASSAAGGPPDTQYFGPGTRLTVL.

The chain joins TRBV10-3 to TRBJ1-1; the D gene is possibly TRBD1 (6 bases). Trimming left V 4 bases short and J 5 bases short, with 8 bases between. The germline V gene has CDR1 ENHRY and CDR2 SYGVKD. The CDR3 loop spans 12 amino acids. CDR3: CAISAGETEAFF. CDR3 sequence (DNA): TGTGCCATCAGTGCAGGGGAAACTGAAGCTTTCTTT.

The count of this clone is one. The rearrangement links TRBV5-1 to TRBJ1-6; 9 bases map to TRBD1. V lost 1 base to trimming and J lost 0 bases; unmatched junction nucleotides: 11. From germline, CDR1 is SGHRS and CDR2 YFSETQ. The CDR3 loop spans 20 amino acids. DNA for the CDR3: TGCGCCAGCAGCTTGAACCCCCCGGGACAGGGAAGCTCCTATAATTCACCCCTCCACTTT. It translates to CASSLNPPGQGSSYNSPLHF.

The chain carries TRBV13 and TRBJ1-3, with a weak D call TRBD1 (5 bases). The CDR3 length is 13 residues. The germline V gene has CDR1 PRHDT and CDR2 FYEKMQ (reference sequence). The V end lost 5 bases, the J end lost 4 bases, and 9 bases lay between the germline ends. Here the CDR3 reads CASSRSGGNTIYF. In nucleotides, the CDR3 is TGTGCCAGCAGCCGCTCAGGGGGAAACACCATATATTTT. The full variable domain, with the rest looked up from reference TRBV13 and TRBJ1-3, is AAGVIQSPRHLIKEKRETATLKCYPIPRHDTVYWYQQGPGQDPQFLISFYEKMQSDKGSIPDRFSAQQFSDYHSELNMSSLELGDSALYFCASSRSGGNTIYFGEGSWLTVV.

V usage is TRBV6-5 and J usage is TRBJ2-3; perhaps TRBD1 as D (5 bases). Trimming removed 2 bases at V and 0 bases at J, with 9 bases between. The CDR3 runs to 15 residues. Per the germline V gene, CDR1 is MNHEY and CDR2 is SVGAGI. The CDR3 DNA reads as TGTGCCAGCAGTTACAGGGGTTTTAGCACAGATACGCAGTATTTT. The encoded protein is CASSYRGFSTDTQYF.

This clone was seen only once. V is TRBV11-3 and J is TRBJ2-3, with D hard to call. The CDR3 covers 15 residues. V was trimmed by 6 bases and J by 3 bases, leaving 16 bases between them. The germline CDR1 and CDR2 sequences are SGHNT and YENEEA. The CDR3 is CASSQSGVWTDTQYF. CDR3 bases: TGTGCCAGCAGTCAAAGTGGGGTTTGGACAGATACGCAGTATTTT.

The chain employs TRBV18 and TRBJ2-7; D assignment may be TRBD1 or TRBD2 (5 bases each). This CDR3 comprises 15 residues. V gave up 3 bases and J gave up 2 bases, with 14 bases separating them. Germline V gives CDR1 KGHSH, CDR2 LQKENI. In DNA, the CDR3 is TGTGCCAGCTCACCGGGGCGGGCGGAAACCTACGAGCAGTACTTC. Its translation is CASSPGRAETYEQYF.

J is TRBJ1-5 and V is TRBV6-6; 8 bases fit TRBD1. V shed 6 bases and J 6 bases; nucleotides not matched to a gene: 10. The CDR3 totals 15 residues. CDR1 is MNHNY, CDR2 SVGAGI, per germline (reference sequence). DNA for the CDR3: TGTGCCAGCAGGAACCAAAGTCAGGGGGCTCAGCCCCAGCATTTT. As protein: CASRNQSQGAQPQHF.

V and J are TRBV2 and TRBJ2-5; D call uncertain. This CDR3 is built from 12 residues. The V and J ends lost 4 bases and 1 base respectively, with 4 bases between them. The germline CDR1 and CDR2 sequences are SNHLY and FYNNEI. CDR3 bases: TGTGCCAGCAGTGTCTCCCAAGAGACCCAGTACTTC. Amino acids: CASSVSQETQYF.

The chain combines TRBV5-6 with TRBJ1-5; D remains unclear. The length of the CDR3 is 12 residues. Trimming removed 0 bases from V and 5 bases from J, with 3 bases in between. Germline-derived CDR1 and CDR2 are SGHDT and YYEEEE. The CDR3 coding sequence is TGTGCCAGCAGCTTGGCAGATCAGCCCCAGCATTTT. Encoded protein: CASSLADQPQHF.

CDR3 region: CASQLDGVSGELFF. CDR3 bases: TGTGCCAGTCAGCTGGACGGGGTTAGTGGCGAACTGTTTTTT. This sequence joins TRBV19 and TRBJ1-4, with unresolved D. V lost 8 bases, J lost 12 bases, and 22 bases lay in between. Per germline, CDR1 LNHDA and CDR2 SQIVND (reference sequence). CDR3 length: 14 residues.

The gene calls are TRBV7-2 and TRBJ2-3, with TRBD2 matching 7 bases. Germline CDR1 is SGHTA and CDR2 is FQGNSA. The CDR3 contains 16 residues. The J segment lost 5 bases and the V segment lost 1 base, leaving 9 bases of the junction unmatched. This chain's CDR3 is CASSLEGGANLDTQYF. CDR3 bases: TGTGCCAGCAGCTTAGAGGGAGGGGCTAATTTAGATACGCAGTATTTT.

This chain joins TRBV15 and TRBJ1-5; D not certain. Germline assignment: CDR1 LNHNV and CDR2 YYDKDF (reference sequence). V was shortened by 0 bases and J by 0 bases, with 15 bases between the two germline ends. The CDR3 is made up of 18 amino acids. CDR3 coding DNA: TGTGCCACCAGCAGAGAAAGGAGCGATTTAAATAGCAATCAGCCCCAGCATTTT. It encodes CATSRERSDLNSNQPQHF.

The J gene is TRBJ2-1, the V gene TRBV7-2; TRBD2 aligns across 13 bases. Germline CDR1 SGHTA, CDR2 FQGNSA. This CDR3 contains 17 residues. V trimming: 5 bases; J trimming: 4 bases; junction bases outside the gene matches: 8. The CDR3 DNA reads TGTGCCAGCAGCCCAGCTCTGACTAGCGGGGGGTACAATGAGCAGTTCTTC. Translation gives CASSPALTSGGYNEQFF.